This T cell receptor beta chain came from a study of blood T cell repertoires in COVID-19. Study-level background: The United States, Italy and Spain provided the acute and convalescent COVID-19 samples. Sample material is recorded as cDNA or gDNA derived from T cells, B-cell-depleted T cells, or PBMCs.

In the case of this clone: The same CDR3 is also encoded by other DNA sequences in this sample.

The germline V gene has CDR1 KGHDR and CDR2 SFDVKD. The CDR3 runs 15 residues. With V trimmed by 2 bases and J by 8 bases, 2 bases remained unmatched. Original handling: The authors estimated nucleated cell counts from reference gene primer amplification. Only in-frame clones appear in the TCRdb table, and some are missing; sequencing was by immunoSEQ multiplex PCR. The DNA was the basis for D and trimming; V, J and clone size are from that table. The repertoire holds about 240,000 clones, with around 86% as singletons. The sequence was obtained from a woman between 70 and 85 years old with active or convalescent COVID-19. The rearrangement uses TRBV24-1 and TRBJ1-4, with 12 bases aligning to TRBD1. Sequenced: peripheral blood. This CDR3 reads CATSDSGQGAEKLFF. The CDR3 coding sequence is TGTGCCACCAGTGATTCGGGACAGGGGGCAGAAAAACTGTTTTTT.